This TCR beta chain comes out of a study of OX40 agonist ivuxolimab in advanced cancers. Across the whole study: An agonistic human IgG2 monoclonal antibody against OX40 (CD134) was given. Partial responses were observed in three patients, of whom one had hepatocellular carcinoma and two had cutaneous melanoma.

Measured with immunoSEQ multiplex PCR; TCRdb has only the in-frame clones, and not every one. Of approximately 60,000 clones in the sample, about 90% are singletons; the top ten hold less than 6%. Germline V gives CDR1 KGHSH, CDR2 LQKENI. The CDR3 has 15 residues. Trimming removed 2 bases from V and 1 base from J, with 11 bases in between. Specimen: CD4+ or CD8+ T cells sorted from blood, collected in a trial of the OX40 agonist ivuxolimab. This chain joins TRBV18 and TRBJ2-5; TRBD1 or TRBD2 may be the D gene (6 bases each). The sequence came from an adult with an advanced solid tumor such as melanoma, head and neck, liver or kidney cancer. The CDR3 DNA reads TGTGCCAGCTCACCATCGCCGGGGGCCCAAGAGACCCAGTACTTC. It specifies CASSPSPGAQETQYF.